A selection of T cell receptor beta chains follows, all from one sample in a study of T cell responses to AZD1222 COVID-19 vaccine. The data were produced by immunoSEQ multiplex PCR, yet TCRdb's version contains in-frame clones alone and is incomplete. This sample has around 110,000 clones, with approximately 85% found just once. This material consisted of peripheral blood, taken on day 0 of MenACWY control vaccination. These receptor sequences come from an adult in good health. Both conserved end residues are trimmed from each CDR3. The D gene is left open where the match is weak. The size entry is marked missing in some rows and otherwise reads once, few, many or a size class.

d_gene,j_gene,v_gene,abundance,CDR3aa
-,TRBJ1-1,TRBV2,-,ASSEVLTAIFQGNTEAF
-,TRBJ1-1,TRBV5-1,once,ASSLEGGSRAF
TRBD1,TRBJ2-7,TRBV6-5,-,ASRSGTGGAYEQY
-,TRBJ2-3,TRBV11-1,-,ASSRSWRDTQY
TRBD1,TRBJ1-4,TRBV7-8,few,ASSGPGQGEKLF
-,TRBJ1-3,TRBV5-1,-,ASSQGSFSGNTIY
TRBD1,TRBJ2-2,TRBV10-1,-,ASSRDSANTGELF
-,TRBJ2-2,TRBV10-3,-,AISEYEFTGELF
-,TRBJ1-1,TRBV3-1/TRBV3-2,-,ASSQFSRDTEAF
-,TRBJ1-2,TRBV30,-,AWRIAGSNYGYT
TRBD1,TRBJ1-2,TRBV11-3,-,ASSSGTAGYT
-,TRBJ1-1,TRBV4-2,-,ASSPTEITMNTEAF
TRBD2,TRBJ2-5,TRBV5-4,-,ASSRQGGGRQETQY